The 2 T cell receptor beta chains below were found in one sample sequenced in a study of shared clonotypes between healthy human individuals. Assay used: immunoSEQ multiplex PCR; TCRdb lists only in-frame clones, some missing. Of some 2,000,000 clones detected, under 97% appear once; the ten largest clones hold around 0.13%. The sequenced sample consisted of naive CD4+ T cells sorted from blood. The sample's subset: CD45RA+ positively selected. The receptors derive from a young man in good health.

In nucleotides, the CDR3 is TGCAGCGTTGCGAGGAATATCAACGGCGGGGAGCTGTTTTTT. This translates into CSVARNINGGELFF. The genes are TRBV29-1 and TRBJ2-2; no firm D call. This CDR3 has 14 residues. Trimming left V 4 bases short and J 7 bases short, with 16 bases between. CDR1 is SQVTM and CDR2 is ANQGSEA in the germline V gene.

The chain links TRBV5-1 to TRBJ2-1; possible D gene TRBD1, 7 bases. This CDR3 comprises 15 residues. Germline CDR1 is SGHRS and CDR2 is YFSETQ. V was trimmed by 4 bases and J by 0 bases, leaving 11 bases between them. The CDR3 is CASSQGGGSYNEQFF. CDR3 sequence (DNA): TGCGCCAGCAGCCAGGGGGGAGGCTCCTACAATGAGCAGTTCTTC.